Listed below are T cell receptor beta chains from one sample, sequenced in a study of cytomegalovirus exposure and HLA in healthy donors. Sequenced by immunoSEQ multiplex PCR; TCRdb stores in-frame clones only, minus some. This sample yields 95,000 to 150,000 clones, of which about 76% are seen a single time; 25% to 35% belongs to the top ten. The sample consisted of PBMCs. The receptors originated from a man aged 55-75 years in good health and CMV-seropositive. Both conserved end residues are part of each CDR3. A D gene is named only where the DNA matches it firmly. The size entry is marked missing in some rows and otherwise reads once, few, many or a size class.

D gene: .
J gene: TRBJ2-7
V gene: TRBV4-2
clone size: .
CDR3 DNA: TGTGCCAGCAGCTTGGCGGCTAGCGAGAAATACGAGCAGTACTTC
CDR3 protein: CASSLAASEKYEQYF

D gene: .
J gene: TRBJ2-6
V gene: TRBV10-2
clone size: .
CDR3 DNA: TGCGCCAGCAGTGATACAGGCTCTGGGGCCAACGTCCTGACTTTC
CDR3 protein: CASSDTGSGANVLTF

D gene: .
J gene: TRBJ2-7
V gene: TRBV28
clone size: .
CDR3 DNA: TGTGCCAGCACCTCTCGCCGGGGCTCCTACGAGCAGTACTTC
CDR3 protein: CASTSRRGSYEQYF

D gene: TRBD1
J gene: TRBJ2-5
V gene: TRBV2
clone size: .
CDR3 DNA: TGTGCCAGCACCCCGGACAGGCTCGAGACCCAGTACTTC
CDR3 protein: CASTPDRLETQYF

D gene: .
J gene: TRBJ1-2
V gene: TRBV7-2
clone size: .
CDR3 DNA: TGTGCCAGCAGCTTAGATCGGGTGTGTCTCTTC
CDR3 protein: CASSLDRVCLF

D gene: TRBD1
J gene: TRBJ1-1
V gene: TRBV30
clone size: .
CDR3 DNA: TGTGCCTGGAGTGCACAGGGGGGGACTGAAGCTTTCTTT
CDR3 protein: CAWSAQGGTEAFF

D gene: TRBD1
J gene: TRBJ1-5
V gene: TRBV6-1
clone size: once
CDR3 DNA: TGTGCCAGCAGCCAAATAGGGGGCGATCAGCCCCAGCATTTT
CDR3 protein: CASSQIGGDQPQHF

D gene: .
J gene: TRBJ2-2
V gene: TRBV7-3
clone size: .
CDR3 DNA: TGTGCCAGCAGCTTAGACGGAGGGCCCGGGGAGCTGTTTTTT
CDR3 protein: CASSLDGGPGELFF

D gene: TRBD1
J gene: TRBJ2-1
V gene: TRBV19
clone size: .
CDR3 DNA: TGTGCCAGTAGTATTTCGGACAGGGGGCGACCCTACAATGAGCAGTTCTTC
CDR3 protein: CASSISDRGRPYNEQFF

D gene: .
J gene: TRBJ1-2
V gene: TRBV20-1
clone size: .
CDR3 DNA: TGCAGTGCTTGGAACAGCTATGGCTACACCTTC
CDR3 protein: CSAWNSYGYTF

D gene: TRBD2
J gene: TRBJ2-1
V gene: TRBV6-1
clone size: .
CDR3 DNA: TGTGCCAGCAGTGGCCTAGCGGGGATCGGTGAGCAGTTCTTC
CDR3 protein: CASSGLAGIGEQFF

D gene: .
J gene: TRBJ1-3
V gene: TRBV27
clone size: once
CDR3 DNA: TGTGCCAGCAGTAGAACAGAAGTGGGAAACACCATATATTTT
CDR3 protein: CASSRTEVGNTIYF

D gene: .
J gene: TRBJ1-1
V gene: TRBV29-1
clone size: .
CDR3 DNA: TGCAGCGTGCTACAGAGATTGAACACTGAAGCTTTCTTT
CDR3 protein: CSVLQRLNTEAFF

D gene: .
J gene: TRBJ2-7
V gene: TRBV7-6
clone size: .
CDR3 DNA: TGTGCCAGCAGCTTTTACATAGGGCAGGGTTACGAGCAGTACTTC
CDR3 protein: CASSFYIGQGYEQYF

D gene: TRBD2
J gene: TRBJ2-1
V gene: TRBV7-2
clone size: .
CDR3 DNA: TGTGCCAGCAGCATCGAGGCGTGGGGGGGAAATGAGCAGTTCTTC
CDR3 protein: CASSIEAWGGNEQFF

D gene: TRBD1
J gene: TRBJ2-7
V gene: TRBV9
clone size: .
CDR3 DNA: TGTGCCAGCAGCGCCTCCGACCCGACAGGGGAGTACGAGCAGTACTTC
CDR3 protein: CASSASDPTGEYEQYF

D gene: TRBD1
J gene: TRBJ1-1
V gene: TRBV18
clone size: once
CDR3 DNA: TGTGCCAGCTCCAGTACAGGGGATACTGAAGCTTTCTTT
CDR3 protein: CASSSTGDTEAFF

D gene: .
J gene: TRBJ2-1
V gene: TRBV7-3
clone size: few
CDR3 DNA: TGTGCCAGCAGCCCGGTAGGACAGTCCTACAATGAGCAGTTCTTC
CDR3 protein: CASSPVGQSYNEQFF

D gene: .
J gene: TRBJ2-5
V gene: TRBV9
clone size: .
CDR3 DNA: TGTGCCAGCAGCGTAGGGGGGACTGCACTGAGAGAGACCCAGTACTTC
CDR3 protein: CASSVGGTALRETQYF

D gene: TRBD1
J gene: TRBJ1-1
V gene: TRBV2
clone size: .
CDR3 DNA: TGTGCCAGCAGTGAAGCGCGGGGAGACAGGGCTAGGACTGAAGCTTTCTTT
CDR3 protein: CASSEARGDRARTEAFF